This T cell receptor (beta chain) is from a study of T cell changes during pregnancy in multiple sclerosis. Between the trimmed V and J ends, which lost 0 bases and 6 bases, there was a span of 8 bases. Germline lookup yields CDR1 WNHNN and CDR2 SYGVQD (reference sequence). This CDR3 is built from 14 residues. The table came from immunoSEQ multiplex PCR; TCRdb's copy has only in-frame clones and leaves some out. The table has more than 35,000 clones, about 92% seen once. The rearrangement joins TRBV10-1 to TRBJ2-2; no clear D. This sequence was found in a female donor with multiple sclerosis, enrolled in a pregnancy study. Sequenced here: CD8+ T cells from peripheral blood mononuclear cells, sampled in the third trimester of pregnancy. The CDR3 DNA reads as TGCGCCAGCAGTGAGTCGATGGAGTCCGGGGAGCTGTTTTTT. Translation: CASSESMESGELFF.